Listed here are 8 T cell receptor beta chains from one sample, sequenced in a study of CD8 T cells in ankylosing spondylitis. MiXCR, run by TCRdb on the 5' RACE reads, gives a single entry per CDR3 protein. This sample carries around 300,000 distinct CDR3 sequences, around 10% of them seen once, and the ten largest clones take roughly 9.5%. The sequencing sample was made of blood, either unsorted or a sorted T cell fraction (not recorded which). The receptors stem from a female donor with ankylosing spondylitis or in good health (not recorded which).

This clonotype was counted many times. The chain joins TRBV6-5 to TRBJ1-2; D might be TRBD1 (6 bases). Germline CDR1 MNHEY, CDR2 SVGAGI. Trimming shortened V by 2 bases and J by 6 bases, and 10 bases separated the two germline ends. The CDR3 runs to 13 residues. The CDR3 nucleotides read TGTGCCAGCAGTTACGGGCAGGGGAATGGCTACACCTTC. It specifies CASSYGQGNGYTF.

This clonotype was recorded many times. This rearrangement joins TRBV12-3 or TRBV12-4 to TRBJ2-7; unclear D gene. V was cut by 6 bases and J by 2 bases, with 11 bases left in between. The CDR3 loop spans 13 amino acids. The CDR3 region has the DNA TGTGCCAGCAGCTCTGGACGGGCCTACGAGCAGTACTTC. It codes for CASSSGRAYEQYF.

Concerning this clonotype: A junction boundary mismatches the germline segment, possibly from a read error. The CDR3 DNA follows: TGTGCCAACAGCTTGCGGACTAGCGGGGGCGTCTCGACTAGCACAGATACGCAGTATTTT. It specifies CANSLRTSGGVSTSTDTQYF. The chain employs TRBV11-1 and TRBJ2-3; 13 nucleotides agree with TRBD2. The V gene's germline CDR1 is SGHAT and CDR2 FQDESV (reference sequence). This CDR3 contains 20 residues.

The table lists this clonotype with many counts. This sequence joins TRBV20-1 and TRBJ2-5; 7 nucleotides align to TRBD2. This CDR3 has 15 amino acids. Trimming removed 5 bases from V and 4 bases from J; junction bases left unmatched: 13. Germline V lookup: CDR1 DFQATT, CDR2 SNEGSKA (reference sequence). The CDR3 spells CSAQNPAGEVETQYF. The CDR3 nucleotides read TGCAGTGCTCAAAATCCGGCGGGGGAAGTAGAGACCCAGTACTTC.

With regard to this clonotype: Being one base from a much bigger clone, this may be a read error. CDR3 amino acids: CASSEGNSNHPQHF. The CDR3 DNA is TGCGCCAGCAGCGAGGGGAATAGCAATCACCCCCAGCATTTT. V usage is TRBV5-1 and J usage is TRBJ1-5, with D perhaps matching TRBD1 (5 bases). Germline V gives CDR1 SGHRS, CDR2 YFSETQ. CDR3 length equals 14 residues.

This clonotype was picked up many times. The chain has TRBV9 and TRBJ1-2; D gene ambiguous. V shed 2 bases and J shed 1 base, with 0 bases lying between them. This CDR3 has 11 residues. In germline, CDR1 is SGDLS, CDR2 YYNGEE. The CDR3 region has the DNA TGTGCCAGCAGCGTTAACTATGGCTACACCTTC. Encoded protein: CASSVNYGYTF.

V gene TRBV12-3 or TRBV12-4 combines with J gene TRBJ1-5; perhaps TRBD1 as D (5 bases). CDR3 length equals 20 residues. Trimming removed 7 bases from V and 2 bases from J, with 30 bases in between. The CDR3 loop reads CASTPGGTAIFPRGNQPQHF. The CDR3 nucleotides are TGTGCCAGCACCCCGGGTGGGACTGCCATTTTCCCTAGAGGCAATCAGCCCCAGCATTTT.

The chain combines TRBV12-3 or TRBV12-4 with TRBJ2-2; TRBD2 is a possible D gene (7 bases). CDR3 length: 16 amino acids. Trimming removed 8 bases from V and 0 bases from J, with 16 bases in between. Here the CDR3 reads CASGGKGGSNTGELFF. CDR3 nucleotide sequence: TGTGCCAGCGGGGGGAAGGGGGGGTCGAACACCGGGGAGCTGTTTTTT.